This section outlines one TCR beta chain sequence together with its context. Antigen: not known. TCRdb's table, derived via immunoSEQ multiplex PCR, lists solely in-frame clones and lacks some. The table lists 90,000 to 95,000 clones, around 84% of them singletons, with about 1.1% in the top ten. Per the germline V gene, CDR1 is SSHAT and CDR2 is FNYEAQ (reference sequence). CDR3 length: 16 residues. With 5 bases clipped from V and 1 base from J, the junction kept 2 bases outside the gene matches. These data are taken from a study of OX40 agonist ivuxolimab in advanced cancers. Study findings and constraints: CD8+ T cells (on average) carried more expanded clones than CD4+ T cells.

The specimen was CD4+ or CD8+ T cells sorted from blood, collected in a trial of the OX40 agonist ivuxolimab. The source of this sequence is an adult with an advanced solid tumor such as melanoma, head and neck, liver or kidney cancer. The V call is TRBV7-7, the J call TRBJ2-2; 12 bases match TRBD2. The CDR3 coding sequence is TGTGCCAGCAGCCTGACTAGCGGGGGGAACACCGGGGAGCTGTTTTTT. Amino acids: CASSLTSGGNTGELFF.